This is a list of T cell receptor beta chains from one sample in a study of CD8 T cells in ankylosing spondylitis. TCRdb itself ran the 5' RACE reads through MiXCR, one entry per CDR3 protein. The sample carries about 240,000 distinct CDR3 sequences, 9.5% to 12% recorded once. Material for sequencing was blood, either unsorted or a sorted T cell fraction (not recorded which). Receptors were obtained from a male donor with ankylosing spondylitis or in good health (not recorded which). The CDR3 runs from the conserved cysteine through the conserved F or W. Fields, in order: J gene, clone size, D gene, V gene, CDR3 DNA, CDR3 protein. D genes are given only for firm matches. The size field is filled for only some rows; it gives once, few, many or a size class.

TRBJ2-2 | few | TRBD2 | TRBV4-1 | TGCGCCAGCAGCCCGCCGGGGGGTATTAACACCGGGGAGCTGTTTTTT | CASSPPGGINTGELFF
TRBJ1-4 | many | . | TRBV3-1 | TGTGCCAGCAGTCAGGGATACCGGCGGGCTAATGAAAAACTGTTTTTT | CASSQGYRRANEKLFF
TRBJ2-5 | . | . | TRBV5-1 | TGCGCCAGCAAAATCTACCGCCAAGAGACCCAGTACTTC | CASKIYRQETQYF
TRBJ1-3 | many | TRBD1 | TRBV10-3 | TGTGCCATCAGTGGACAGGGCTCTGGAAACACCATATATTTT | CAISGQGSGNTIYF
TRBJ2-2 | few | . | TRBV9 | TGTGCCAGCAGCGCAACTGGGGGGACCGGGGAGCTGTTTTTT | CASSATGGTGELFF
TRBJ2-3 | few | TRBD1 | TRBV28 | TGTGCCAGCACAACCGGGACAGGGGCGGGTACGCAGTATTTT | CASTTGTGAGTQYF
TRBJ2-7 | . | . | TRBV7-9 | TGTGCCAGCAGCCCAGCATTAGGTTACGAGCAGTACTTC | CASSPALGYEQYF
TRBJ1-1 | . | . | TRBV4-1 | TGCGCCAGCAGCCAAGTCGGGCAGACAACCTCAGCTTTCTTT | CASSQVGQTTSAFF
TRBJ2-6 | many | . | TRBV5-1 | TGCGCCAGCAGCTTCCGGGGCTCTGGGGCCAACGTCCTGACTTTC | CASSFRGSGANVLTF
TRBJ2-7 | many | TRBD1 | TRBV5-1 | TGCGCCAGCAGCCTTCGACAGGGTCAGAACTACGAGCAGTACTTC | CASSLRQGQNYEQYF
TRBJ2-5 | many | . | TRBV12-3/TRBV12-4 | TGTGCCAGCACCTCGGCGTTAGAGACCCAGTACTTC | CASTSALETQYF